This is a list of T cell receptor beta chains from one sample in a study of cytomegalovirus exposure and HLA in healthy donors. Using immunoSEQ multiplex PCR, the repertoire was profiled, and TCRdb retains in-frame clones only, with some absent. This table has some 90,000 clones, around 78% appearing once. Material for sequencing was PBMCs. The source of these receptors is a man under 40 in good health and CMV-seronegative. Both conserved end residues are part of each CDR3.

v_call cdr3_aa
TRBV7-3 CASTPGWTANTGELFF
TRBV19 CASNTYSEGGYEQFF
TRBV6-4 CASSEEAGEKLFF
TRBV10-1 CARHTPGHPRDGYTF
TRBV4-1 CASSQGGITGVYGYTF
TRBV9 CASSAGLAPDTQYF
TRBV6-1 CASSEGAQGLYGYTF
TRBV19 CASSIGWGGPNTEAFF
TRBV10-1 CASSEGREGREQFF
TRBV7-8 CASSFGQRETQYF
TRBV6-5 CASSFERGSYEQYF
TRBV5-1 CASSSGGGETQYF
TRBV29-1 CSVVGLQGMNTEAFF
TRBV18 CASSSDRNTEAFF
TRBV2 CASLLAGGHNEQFF
TRBV19 CASSTAGTGGLKGETQYF
TRBV5-6 CASSSGGGGRLNNEQFF
TRBV6-1 CASTGTSGYNEQFF
TRBV9 CASSFGTNYGYTF
TRBV11-2 CASSRTGDINEAFF
TRBV6-1 CATDISGANVLTF
TRBV7-9 CASSARGLAGGLNNEQFF